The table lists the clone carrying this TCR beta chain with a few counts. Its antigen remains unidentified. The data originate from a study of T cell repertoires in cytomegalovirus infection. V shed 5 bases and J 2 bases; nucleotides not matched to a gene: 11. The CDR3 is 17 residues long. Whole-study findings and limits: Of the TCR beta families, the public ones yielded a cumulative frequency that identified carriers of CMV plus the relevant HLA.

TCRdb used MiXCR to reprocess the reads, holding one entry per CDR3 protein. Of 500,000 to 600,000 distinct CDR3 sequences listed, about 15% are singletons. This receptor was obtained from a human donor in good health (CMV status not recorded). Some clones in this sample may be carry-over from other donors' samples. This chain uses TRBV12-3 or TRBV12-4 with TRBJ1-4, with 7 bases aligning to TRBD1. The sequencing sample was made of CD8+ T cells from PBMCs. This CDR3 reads CASSMTGIKKTNEKLFF. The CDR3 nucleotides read TGTGCCAGCAGTATGACAGGGATTAAGAAGACTAATGAAAAACTGTTTTTT.